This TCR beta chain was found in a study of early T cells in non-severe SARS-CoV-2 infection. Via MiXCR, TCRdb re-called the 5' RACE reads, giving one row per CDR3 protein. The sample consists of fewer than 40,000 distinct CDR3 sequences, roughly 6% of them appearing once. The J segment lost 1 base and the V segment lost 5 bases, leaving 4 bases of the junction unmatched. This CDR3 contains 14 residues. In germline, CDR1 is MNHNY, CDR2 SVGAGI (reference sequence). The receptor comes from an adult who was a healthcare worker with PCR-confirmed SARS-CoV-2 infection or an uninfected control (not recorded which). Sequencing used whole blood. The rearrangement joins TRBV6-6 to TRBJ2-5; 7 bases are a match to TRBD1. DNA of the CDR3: TGTGCCAGCAGTAACCACAGGGGCCAAGAGACCCAGTACTTC. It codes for CASSNHRGQETQYF.